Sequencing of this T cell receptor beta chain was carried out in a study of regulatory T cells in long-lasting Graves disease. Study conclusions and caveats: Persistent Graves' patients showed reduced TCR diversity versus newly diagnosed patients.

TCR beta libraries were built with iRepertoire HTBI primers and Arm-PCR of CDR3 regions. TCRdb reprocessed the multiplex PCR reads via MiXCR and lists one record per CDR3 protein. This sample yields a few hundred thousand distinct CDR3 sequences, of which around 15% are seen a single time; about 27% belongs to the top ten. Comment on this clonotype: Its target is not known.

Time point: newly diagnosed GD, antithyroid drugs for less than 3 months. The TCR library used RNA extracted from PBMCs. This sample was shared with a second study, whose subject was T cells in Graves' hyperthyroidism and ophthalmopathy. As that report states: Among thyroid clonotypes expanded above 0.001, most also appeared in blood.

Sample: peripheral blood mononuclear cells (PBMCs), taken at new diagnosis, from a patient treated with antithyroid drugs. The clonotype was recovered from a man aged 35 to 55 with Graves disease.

The CDR3 region is CASSLDGYMKNIQYF. The DNA for the CDR3 is TGTGCCAGCAGCTTAGACGGGTATATGAAAAACATTCAGTACTTC. The chain joins TRBV7-2 to TRBJ2-4; D not resolved. The CDR3 sequence is 15 residues long. CDR1 and CDR2 (germline): SGHTA, FQGNSA. V shed 1 base and J shed 4 bases, with 11 bases lying between them.